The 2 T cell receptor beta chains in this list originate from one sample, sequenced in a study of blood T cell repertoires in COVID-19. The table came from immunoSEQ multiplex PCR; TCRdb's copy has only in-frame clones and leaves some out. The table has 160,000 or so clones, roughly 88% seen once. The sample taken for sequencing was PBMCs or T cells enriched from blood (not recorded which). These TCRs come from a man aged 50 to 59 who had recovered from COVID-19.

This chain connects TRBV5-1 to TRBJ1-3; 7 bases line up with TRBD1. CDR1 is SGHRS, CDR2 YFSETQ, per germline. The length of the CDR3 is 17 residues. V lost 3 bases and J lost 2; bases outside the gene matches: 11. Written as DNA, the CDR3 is TGCGCCAGCAGCTCGGGACAGCTGGGGACCACTGGAAACACCATATATTTT. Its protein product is CASSSGQLGTTGNTIYF.

CDR3 amino acids: CASSRDSSNTEAFF. CDR3 DNA sequence: TGTGCCAGCAGCCGCGACAGCTCCAACACTGAAGCTTTCTTT. The V call is TRBV7-2, the J call TRBJ1-1; D perhaps matches TRBD1 (5 bases). The V and J ends lost 5 bases and 2 bases respectively, with 12 bases between them. The CDR3 has 14 amino acids. Germline CDR1 and CDR2: SGHTA and FQGNSA.